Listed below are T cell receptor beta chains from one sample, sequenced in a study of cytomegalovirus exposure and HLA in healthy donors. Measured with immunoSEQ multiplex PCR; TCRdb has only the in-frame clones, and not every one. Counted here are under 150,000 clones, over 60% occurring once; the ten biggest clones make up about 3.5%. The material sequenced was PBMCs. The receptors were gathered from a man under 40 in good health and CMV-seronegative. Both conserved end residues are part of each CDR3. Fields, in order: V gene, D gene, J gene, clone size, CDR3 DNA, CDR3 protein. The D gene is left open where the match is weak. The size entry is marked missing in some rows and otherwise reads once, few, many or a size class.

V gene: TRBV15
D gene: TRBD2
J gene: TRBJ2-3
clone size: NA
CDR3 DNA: TGTGCCACCAGCAGACTAGAGGGGACTAGCGGGTTAGATACGCAGTATTTT
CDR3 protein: CATSRLEGTSGLDTQYF

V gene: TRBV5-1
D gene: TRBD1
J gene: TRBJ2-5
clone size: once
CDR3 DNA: TGCGCCAGCAGCCCGACAGGGACCCAAGAGACCCAGTACTTC
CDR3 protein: CASSPTGTQETQYF

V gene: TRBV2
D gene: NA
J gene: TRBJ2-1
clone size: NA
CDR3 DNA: TGTGCCAGCAGACGACAAAACAATGAGCAGTTCTTC
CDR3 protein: CASRRQNNEQFF

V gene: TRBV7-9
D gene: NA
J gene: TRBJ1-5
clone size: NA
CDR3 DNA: TGTGCCAGCAGCTTAGGTGCAGGGAATTCCAATCAGCCCCAGCATTTT
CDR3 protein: CASSLGAGNSNQPQHF

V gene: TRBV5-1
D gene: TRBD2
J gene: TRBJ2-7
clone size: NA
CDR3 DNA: TGCGCCAGCAGCTTAGGACTAGCGGGAGGTTACGAGCAGTACTTC
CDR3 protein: CASSLGLAGGYEQYF

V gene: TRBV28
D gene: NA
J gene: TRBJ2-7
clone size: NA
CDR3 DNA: TGTGGTACGGGGCGGGGAGAGAGTTTTTACGAGCAGTACTTC
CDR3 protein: CGTGRGESFYEQYF

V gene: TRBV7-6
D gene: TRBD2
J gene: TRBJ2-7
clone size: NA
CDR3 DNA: TGTGCCAGCAGCCCGGAGCGGGGGGGGTACGAGCAGTACTTC
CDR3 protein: CASSPERGGYEQYF

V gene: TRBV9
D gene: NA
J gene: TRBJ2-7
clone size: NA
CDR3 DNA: TGTGCCAGCAGCGTAGAAGAGGGAACCTACGAGCAGTACTTC
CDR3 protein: CASSVEEGTYEQYF

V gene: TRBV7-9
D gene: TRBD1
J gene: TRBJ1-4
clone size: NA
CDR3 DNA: TGTGCCAGCAGCTCGGGACAGGCCAGGGAAAAACTGTTTTTT
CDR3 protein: CASSSGQAREKLFF

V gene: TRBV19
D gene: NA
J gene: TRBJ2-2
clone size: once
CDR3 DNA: TGTGCCAGTAGTAATCTCACTGAGGTGAGGGAGCTGTTTTTT
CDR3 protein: CASSNLTEVRELFF

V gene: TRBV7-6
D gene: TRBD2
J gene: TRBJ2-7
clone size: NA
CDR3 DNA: TGTGCCAGCAGCTTGGGACTAGCGGGAGGTGGGACCTACGAGCAGTACTTC
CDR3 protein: CASSLGLAGGGTYEQYF

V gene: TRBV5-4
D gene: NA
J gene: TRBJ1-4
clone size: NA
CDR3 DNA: TGTGCCAGCAGGCCGGTTTCTAGTGAAAAACTGTTTTTT
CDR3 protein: CASRPVSSEKLFF

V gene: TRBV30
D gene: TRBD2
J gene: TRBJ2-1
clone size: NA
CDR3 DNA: TGTGCCTGGAATTTAGCGGGAGTCAACAATGAGCAGTTCTTC
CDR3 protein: CAWNLAGVNNEQFF

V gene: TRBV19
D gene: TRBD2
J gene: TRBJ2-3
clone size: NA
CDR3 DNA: TGTGCCAGTAGTCCCCGACTAGCGCGAGATACGCAGTATTTT
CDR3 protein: CASSPRLARDTQYF

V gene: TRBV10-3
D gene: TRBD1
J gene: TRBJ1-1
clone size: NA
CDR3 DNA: TGTGCCATCAGTGGCAAACAGGGGGCGGGAACTGAAGCTTTCTTT
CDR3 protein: CAISGKQGAGTEAFF

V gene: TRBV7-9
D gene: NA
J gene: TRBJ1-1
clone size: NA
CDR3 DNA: TGTGCCAGCAGGAATACGACAGCGATGGACACTGAAGCTTTCTTT
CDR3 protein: CASRNTTAMDTEAFF

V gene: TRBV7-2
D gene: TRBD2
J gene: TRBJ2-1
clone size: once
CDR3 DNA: TGTGCCAGCAGCTCCTTAGCGGGGGGCTACAATGAGCAGTTCTTC
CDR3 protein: CASSSLAGGYNEQFF

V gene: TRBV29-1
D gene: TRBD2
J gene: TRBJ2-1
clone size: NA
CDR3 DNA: TGCAGCGTTCCACCCCTCGCTAGCGGGGAGCAGTTCTTC
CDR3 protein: CSVPPLASGEQFF

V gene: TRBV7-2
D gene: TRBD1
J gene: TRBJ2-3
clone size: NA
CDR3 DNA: TGTGCCAGCAGCGGGGGGACAGGGGGCAAGGATACGCAGTATTTT
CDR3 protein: CASSGGTGGKDTQYF

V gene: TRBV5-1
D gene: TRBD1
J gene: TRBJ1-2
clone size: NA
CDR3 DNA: TGCGCCAGCAGCTGGGGGGGGACAGGGTTTCATGGCTACACCTTC
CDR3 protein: CASSWGGTGFHGYTF

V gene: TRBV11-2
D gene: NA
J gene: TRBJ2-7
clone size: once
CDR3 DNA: TGTGCCAGCAGCTTAGTCGCACAGGCCTACGAGCAGTACTTC
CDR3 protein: CASSLVAQAYEQYF

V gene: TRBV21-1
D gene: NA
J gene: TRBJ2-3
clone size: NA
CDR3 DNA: TGTGCCAGCAGCAAAGGAGGGACTAGCGGGGGGATTTGGGGTTCTGATACGCAGTATTTT
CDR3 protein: CASSKGGTSGGIWGSDTQYF